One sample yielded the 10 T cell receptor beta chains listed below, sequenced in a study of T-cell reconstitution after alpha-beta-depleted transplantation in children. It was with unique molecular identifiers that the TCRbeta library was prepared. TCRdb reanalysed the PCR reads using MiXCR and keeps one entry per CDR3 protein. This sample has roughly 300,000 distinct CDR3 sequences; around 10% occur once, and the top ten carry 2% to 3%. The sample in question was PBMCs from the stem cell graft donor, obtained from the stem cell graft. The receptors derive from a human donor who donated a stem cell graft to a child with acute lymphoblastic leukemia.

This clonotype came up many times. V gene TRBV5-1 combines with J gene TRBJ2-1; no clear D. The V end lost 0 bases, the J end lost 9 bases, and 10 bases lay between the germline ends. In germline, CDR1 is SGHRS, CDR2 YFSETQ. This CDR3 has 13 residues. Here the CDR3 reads CASSLVGLGEQFF. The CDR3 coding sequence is TGCGCCAGCAGCTTGGTCGGGTTGGGTGAGCAGTTCTTC.

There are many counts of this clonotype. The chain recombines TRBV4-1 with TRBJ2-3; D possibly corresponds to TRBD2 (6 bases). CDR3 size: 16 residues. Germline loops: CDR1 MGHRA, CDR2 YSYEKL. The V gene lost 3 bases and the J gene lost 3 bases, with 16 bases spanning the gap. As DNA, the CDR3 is TGCGCCAGCAGCCACTCCCCAGCGGGTGTAACAGATACGCAGTATTTT. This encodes CASSHSPAGVTDTQYF.

CDR3 sequence (DNA): TGTGCCAGCACACTCTCGGGCGCAGATACGCAGTATTTT. Protein sequence: CASTLSGADTQYF. V and J are TRBV7-2 and TRBJ2-3; D unclear. Trimming pared 7 bases from V and 4 bases from J, leaving 12 bases between. Germline V gene sequence: CDR1 SGHTA, CDR2 FQGNSA. The CDR3 totals 13 residues.

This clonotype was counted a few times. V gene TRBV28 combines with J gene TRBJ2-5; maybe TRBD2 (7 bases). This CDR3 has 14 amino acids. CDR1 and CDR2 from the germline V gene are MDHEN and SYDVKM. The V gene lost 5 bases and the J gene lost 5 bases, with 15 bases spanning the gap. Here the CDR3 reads CASSLMGGAETQYF. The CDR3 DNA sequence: TGTGCCAGCAGTCTCATGGGGGGGGCTGAGACCCAGTACTTC. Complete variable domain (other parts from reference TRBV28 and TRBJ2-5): DVKVTQSSRYLVKRTGEKVFLECVQDMDHENMFWYRQDPGLGLRLIYFSYDVKMKEKGDIPEGYSVSREKKERFSLILESASTNQTSMYLCASSLMGGAETQYFGPGTRLLVL.

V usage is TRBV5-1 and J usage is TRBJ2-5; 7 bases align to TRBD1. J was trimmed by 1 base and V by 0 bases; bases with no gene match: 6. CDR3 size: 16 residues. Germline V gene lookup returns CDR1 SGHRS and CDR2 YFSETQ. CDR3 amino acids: CASSLGDRVFQETQYF. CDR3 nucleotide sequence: TGCGCCAGCAGCTTGGGTGACAGGGTTTTCCAAGAGACCCAGTACTTC.

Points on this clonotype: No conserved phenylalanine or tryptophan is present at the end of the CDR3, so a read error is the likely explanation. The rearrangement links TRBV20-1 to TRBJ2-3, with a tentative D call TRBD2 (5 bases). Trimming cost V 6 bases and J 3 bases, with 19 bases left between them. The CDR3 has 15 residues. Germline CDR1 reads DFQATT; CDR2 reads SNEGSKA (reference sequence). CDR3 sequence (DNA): TGCAGTGCCCCTCGCGGAGGAAGTAGTACAGATACGCAGTATTTG. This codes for CSAPRGGSSTDTQYL.

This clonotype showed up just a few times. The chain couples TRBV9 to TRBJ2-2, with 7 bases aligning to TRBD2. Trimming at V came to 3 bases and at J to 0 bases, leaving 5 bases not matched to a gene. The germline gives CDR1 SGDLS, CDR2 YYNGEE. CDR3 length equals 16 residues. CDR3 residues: CASSAPLAPNTGELFF. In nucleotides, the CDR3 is TGTGCCAGCAGCGCCCCACTAGCGCCGAACACCGGGGAGCTGTTTTTT.

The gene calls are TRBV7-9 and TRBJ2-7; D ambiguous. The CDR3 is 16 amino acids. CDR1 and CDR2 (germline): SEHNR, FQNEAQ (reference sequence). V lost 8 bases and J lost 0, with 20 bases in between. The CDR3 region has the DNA TGTGCCAGCCGCACCGAAGGCCCGAAAAGCTCCTACGAGCAGTACTTC. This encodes CASRTEGPKSSYEQYF.

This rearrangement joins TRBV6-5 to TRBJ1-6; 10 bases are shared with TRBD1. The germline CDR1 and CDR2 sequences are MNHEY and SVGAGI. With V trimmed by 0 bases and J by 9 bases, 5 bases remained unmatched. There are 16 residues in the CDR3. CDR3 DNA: TGTGCCAGCAGTTACTCGACAGGGGGCAGAGGTTCACCCCTCCACTTT. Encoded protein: CASSYSTGGRGSPLHF.

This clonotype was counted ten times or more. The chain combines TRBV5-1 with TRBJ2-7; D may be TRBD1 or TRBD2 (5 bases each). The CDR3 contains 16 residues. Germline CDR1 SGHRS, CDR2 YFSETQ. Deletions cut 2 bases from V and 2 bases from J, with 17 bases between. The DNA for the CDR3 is TGCGCCAGCAGCTTAGCACCGGGACGGCGTACCTACGAGCAGTACTTC. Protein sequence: CASSLAPGRRTYEQYF.